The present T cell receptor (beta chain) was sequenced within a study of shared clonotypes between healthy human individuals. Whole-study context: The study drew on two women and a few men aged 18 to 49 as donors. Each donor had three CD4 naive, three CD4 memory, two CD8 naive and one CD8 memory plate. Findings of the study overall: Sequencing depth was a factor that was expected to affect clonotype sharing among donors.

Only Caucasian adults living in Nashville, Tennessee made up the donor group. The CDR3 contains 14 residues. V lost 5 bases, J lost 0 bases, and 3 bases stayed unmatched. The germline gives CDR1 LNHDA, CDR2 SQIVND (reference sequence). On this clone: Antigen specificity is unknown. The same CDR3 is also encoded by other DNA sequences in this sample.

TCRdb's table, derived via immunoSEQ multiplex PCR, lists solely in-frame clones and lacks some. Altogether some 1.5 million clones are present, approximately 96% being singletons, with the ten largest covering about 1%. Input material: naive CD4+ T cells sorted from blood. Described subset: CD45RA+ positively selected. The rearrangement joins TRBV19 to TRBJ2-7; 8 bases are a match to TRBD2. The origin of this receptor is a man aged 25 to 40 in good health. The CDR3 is CASSLAGSSYEQYF. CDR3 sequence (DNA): TGTGCCAGTAGTTTAGCGGGGAGCTCCTACGAGCAGTACTTC. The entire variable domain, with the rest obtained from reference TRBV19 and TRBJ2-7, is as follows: DGGITQSPKYLFRKEGQNVTLSCEQNLNHDAMYWYRQDPGQGLRLIYYSQIVNDFQKGDIAEGYSVSREKKESFPLTVTSAQKNPTAFYLCASSLAGSSYEQYFGPGTRLTVT.